This TCR beta chain was sequenced for a study of T cells after yellow fever vaccination. Conversion of TCR transcripts into cDNA relied on 5'RACE template switching, which added a universal primer site and UMIs. TCRdb recomputed calls from the 5' RACE reads with MiXCR, one row per CDR3 protein. Of around 230,000 distinct CDR3 sequences listed, roughly 6.2% are singletons. The CDR3 consists of 12 residues. Germline lookup yields CDR1 SEHNR and CDR2 FQNEAQ (reference sequence). V lost 3 bases, J lost 5 bases, and 7 bases lay in between. Study-level findings and limits: Compared with primary, the secondary response was weaker and peaked at day 5, not 15. Most clones from primary vaccination were detected again post-booster (96% CD4, roughly 85% CD8).

This clonotype was counted only a few times. What it recognizes is unknown. The chain couples TRBV7-9 to TRBJ1-2; D is undetermined. This specimen consisted of CD4+ T cells sorted from PBMCs, obtained on the day of the yellow fever booster vaccination. The receptor was isolated from a man younger than 40 who received the YFV17D yellow fever vaccine. The CDR3 sequence is CASSLKEYGYTF. The CDR3 region has the DNA TGTGCCAGCAGCTTGAAGGAGTATGGCTACACCTTC.